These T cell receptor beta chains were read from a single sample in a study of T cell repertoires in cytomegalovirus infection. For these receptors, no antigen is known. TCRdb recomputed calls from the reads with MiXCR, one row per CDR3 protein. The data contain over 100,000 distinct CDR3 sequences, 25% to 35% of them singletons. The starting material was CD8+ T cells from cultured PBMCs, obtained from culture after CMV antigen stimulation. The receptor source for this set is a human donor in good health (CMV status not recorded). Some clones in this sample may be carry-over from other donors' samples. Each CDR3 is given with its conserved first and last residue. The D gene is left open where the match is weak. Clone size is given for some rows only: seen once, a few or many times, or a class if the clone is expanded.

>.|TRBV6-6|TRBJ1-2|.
CAGSSQGPHYGYTF
TGTGCCGGCAGTTCGCAGGGGCCTCACTATGGCTACACCTTC
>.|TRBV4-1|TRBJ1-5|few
CASSQDPTGTSSNQPQHF
TGCGCCAGCAGCCAAGATCCGACCGGGACCTCTAGCAATCAGCCCCAGCATTTT
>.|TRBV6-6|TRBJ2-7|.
CASSFGDGMNSYEQYF
TGTGCCAGCAGTTTTGGGGACGGGATGAACTCCTACGAGCAGTACTTC
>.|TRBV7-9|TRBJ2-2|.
CASSTADRNTGELFF
TGTGCCAGCAGCACTGCCGACAGGAACACCGGGGAGCTGTTTTTT
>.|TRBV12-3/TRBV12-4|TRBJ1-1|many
CASSLMGTEAFF
TGTGCCAGCAGCCTGATGGGCACTGAAGCTTTCTTT
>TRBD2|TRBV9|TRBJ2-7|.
CASSAPGGNGVYEQYF
TGTGCCAGCAGCGCCCCCGGGGGGAACGGGGTCTACGAGCAGTACTTC
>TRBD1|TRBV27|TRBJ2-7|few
CASSLGTASSYEQYF
TGTGCCAGCAGTTTGGGGACAGCGAGCTCCTACGAGCAGTACTTC
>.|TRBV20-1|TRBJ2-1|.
CSAREGLYNEQFF
TGCAGTGCTAGAGAGGGACTGTACAATGAGCAGTTCTTC
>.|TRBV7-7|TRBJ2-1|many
CASSPAGYNEQFF
TGTGCCAGCAGCCCGGCGGGATACAATGAGCAGTTCTTC
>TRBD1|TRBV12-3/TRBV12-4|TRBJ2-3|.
CASSFFLTGGETDTQYF
TGTGCCAGCAGTTTTTTCCTGACAGGGGGTGAGACAGATACGCAGTATTTT
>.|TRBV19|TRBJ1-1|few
CASRGVEANTEAFF
TGTGCCAGTAGGGGGGTAGAGGCGAACACTGAAGCTTTCTTT
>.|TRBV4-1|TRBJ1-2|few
CASSQEGGGYGYTF
TGCGCCAGCAGCCAAGAAGGAGGGGGCTATGGCTACACCTTC
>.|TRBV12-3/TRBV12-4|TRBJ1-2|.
CASRLRGESYYGYTF
TGTGCCAGCAGATTACGGGGGGAGAGCTACTATGGCTACACCTTC
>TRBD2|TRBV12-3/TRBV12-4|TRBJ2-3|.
CASSFHPGTSGVTDTQYF
TGTGCCAGCAGTTTCCATCCCGGGACTAGCGGGGTCACAGATACGCAGTATTTT
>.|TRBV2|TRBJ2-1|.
CASSELRPYVNIRITYNEQFF
TGTGCCAGCAGTGAACTCCGACCCTACGTTAATATCAGGATAACCTACAATGAGCAGTTCTTC
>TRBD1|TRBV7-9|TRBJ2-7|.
CASSNRDSRSYEQYF
TGTGCCAGCAGCAACCGGGACAGTCGTTCCTACGAGCAGTACTTC
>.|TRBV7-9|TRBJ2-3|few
CASSFLTDTQYF
TGTGCCAGCAGCTTCCTCACAGATACGCAGTATTTT
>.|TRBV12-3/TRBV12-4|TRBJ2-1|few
CASSLSPGGYNEQFF
TGTGCCAGCAGTTTATCACCCGGGGGCTACAATGAGCAGTTCTTC
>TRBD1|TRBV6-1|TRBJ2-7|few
CASRGQGYEQYF
TGTGCCAGCAGGGGACAGGGGTACGAGCAGTACTTC
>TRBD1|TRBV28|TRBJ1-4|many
CASSLTGSTNEKLFF
TGTGCCAGCAGTCTGACAGGGTCCACTAATGAAAAACTGTTTTTT
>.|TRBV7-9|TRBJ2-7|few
CASGEVVRDEQYF
TGTGCCAGCGGCGAGGTGGTTCGGGACGAGCAGTACTTC
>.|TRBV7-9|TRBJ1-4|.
CASSRLGQEEEKLFF
TGTGCCAGCAGCCGCTTAGGGCAGGAAGAGGAAAAACTGTTTTTT
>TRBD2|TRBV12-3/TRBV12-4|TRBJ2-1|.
CASIPDGTSGGYNEQFF
TGTGCCAGCATCCCGGATGGGACTAGCGGGGGGTACAATGAGCAGTTCTTC
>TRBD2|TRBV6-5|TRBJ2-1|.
CASSPGLAGGQGLREQFF
TGTGCCAGTAGTCCGGGACTAGCGGGGGGGCAAGGGCTGCGTGAGCAGTTCTTC
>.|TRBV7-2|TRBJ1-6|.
CVSSLGRSSYNSPLHF
TGTGTCAGCAGCTTGGGGAGGAGCTCCTATAATTCACCCCTCCACTTT
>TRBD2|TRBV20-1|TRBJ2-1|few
CSARGTSGGGSYNEQFF
TGCAGTGCTAGAGGGACTAGCGGGGGGGGATCCTACAATGAGCAGTTCTTC
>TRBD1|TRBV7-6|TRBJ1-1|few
CASKGQGGTEAFF
TGTGCCAGCAAGGGACAGGGGGGCACTGAAGCTTTCTTT
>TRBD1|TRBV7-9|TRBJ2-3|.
CASSAQGGQDTDTQYF
TGTGCCAGCAGCGCCCAAGGGGGACAGGACACAGATACGCAGTATTTT
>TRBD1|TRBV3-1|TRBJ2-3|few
CASSQDGDRADTQYF
TGTGCCAGCAGCCAAGATGGGGACAGGGCAGATACGCAGTATTTT
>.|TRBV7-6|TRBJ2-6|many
CASSSRGGGANVLTF
TGTGCCAGCAGCTCAAGGGGCGGAGGGGCCAACGTCCTGACTTTC
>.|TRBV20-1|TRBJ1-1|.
CSAPPRPGLNTEAFF
TGCAGTGCTCCTCCTCGGCCAGGGCTGAACACTGAAGCTTTCTTT
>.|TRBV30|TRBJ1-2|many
CAWSVESGTPIYGYTF
TGTGCCTGGAGTGTAGAATCCGGGACACCTATCTATGGCTACACCTTC
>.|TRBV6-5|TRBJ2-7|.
CASSFGQGSESEQYF
TGTGCCAGCAGTTTTGGCCAGGGGAGCGAAAGCGAGCAGTACTTC
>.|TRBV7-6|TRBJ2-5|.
CASSITKTQYF
TGTGCCAGCAGCATAACCAAGACCCAGTACTTC
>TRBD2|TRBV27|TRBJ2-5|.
CASSLRAGGRETQYF
TGTGCCAGCAGTTTAAGGGCGGGGGGGCGTGAGACCCAGTACTTC
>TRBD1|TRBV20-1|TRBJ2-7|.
CSARGTGYPYEQYF
TGCAGTGCTAGGGGGACAGGGTACCCCTACGAGCAGTACTTC
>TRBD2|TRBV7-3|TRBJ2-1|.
CASSLIGGGAVYNEQFF
TGTGCCAGCAGCTTAATTGGCGGGGGGGCAGTGTACAATGAGCAGTTCTTC
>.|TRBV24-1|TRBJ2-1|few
CATRSEEARAQFF
TGTGCCACCAGGTCGGAGGAGGCCCGGGCGCAGTTCTTC
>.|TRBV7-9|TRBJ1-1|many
CASSLGTQNTEAFF
TGTGCCAGCAGCTTAGGGACACAGAACACTGAAGCTTTCTTT
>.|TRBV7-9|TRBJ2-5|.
CASSPQGWEKETQYF
TGTGCCAGCAGCCCCCAAGGTTGGGAAAAAGAGACCCAGTACTTC
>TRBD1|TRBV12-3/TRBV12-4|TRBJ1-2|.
CASSAWDSSSNYGYTF
TGTGCCAGCAGTGCGTGGGACAGTTCTTCTAACTATGGCTACACCTTC
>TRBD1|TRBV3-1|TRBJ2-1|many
CASSQALTGEDNEQFF
TGTGCCAGCAGCCAAGCTCTGACAGGGGAAGACAATGAGCAGTTCTTC
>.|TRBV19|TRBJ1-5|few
CASSAAGRSNQPQHF
TGTGCCAGTAGTGCCGCAGGGAGGTCCAATCAGCCCCAGCATTTT
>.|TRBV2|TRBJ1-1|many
CASSEGLEAFF
TGTGCCAGCAGTGAAGGACTAGAAGCTTTCTTT
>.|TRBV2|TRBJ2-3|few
CASTYPGRDTQYF
TGTGCCAGCACCTATCCCGGAAGAGATACGCAGTATTTT